Below are 21 T cell receptor beta chains sequenced from a single sample in a study of control samples from healthy donors and cancer patients (TCRdb year 2020). Library preparation was by the immunoSEQ multiplex PCR assay. TCRdb limited this immuneACCESS table to in-frame rearrangements with V and J called. A share of clones is missing; checked studies link under half to unresolved V genes, and the rest is unexplained. The sample table lists around 150,000 clones, 90% to 95% of them with a count of one. The leading ten clones occupy around 8.5% of the sample. The sample consisted of blood. These receptor sequences come from a woman in her thirties or forties in good health.

This clone was found once. This rearrangement joins TRBV2 to TRBJ2-2; 9 positions match TRBD1. The CDR3 runs to 16 residues. Germline V gives CDR1 SNHLY, CDR2 FYNNEI. Germline trimming cut 6 bases from V and 1 base from J; bases unmatched to any gene: 6. The CDR3 loop is CASSPQGALNTGELFF. In DNA, the CDR3 is TGTGCCAGCAGCCCACAGGGGGCCCTGAACACCGGGGAGCTGTTTTTT.

The V call is TRBV9, the J call TRBJ1-6; maybe TRBD1 (6 bases). Germline V gene data show CDR1 as SGDLS and CDR2 as YYNGEE. The CDR3 is 14 amino acids. Trimming cost V 3 bases and J 9 bases, with 13 bases left between them. The CDR3 sequence: CASSAGGGPSPLHF. For the CDR3, the DNA is TGTGCCAGCAGCGCTGGCGGGGGGCCTTCACCCCTCCACTTT.

The rearrangement links TRBV19 to TRBJ2-1, with TRBD2 identical over 8 bases. The CDR3 is 16 amino acids. Germline lookup yields CDR1 LNHDA and CDR2 SQIVND (reference sequence). J gave up 8 bases and V 5 bases, and 14 bases lay outside the gene matches. The CDR3 reads CASSPSFRAGVDEQFF. CDR3 in DNA: TGTGCCAGTAGTCCCTCCTTCCGAGCGGGAGTTGATGAGCAGTTCTTC.

The table lists this clone with a count of one. This chain connects TRBV12-3 or TRBV12-4 to TRBJ2-1; the D gene is possibly TRBD2 (5 bases). The V gene lost 3 bases and the J gene lost 10 bases, with 13 bases spanning the gap. CDR3 length equals 13 residues. The CDR3 DNA follows: TGTGCCAGCAGTTTGTTGGAGGTTTACGAGCAGTTCTTC. It is translated as CASSLLEVYEQFF.

Details on this clone: Other nucleotide sequences in the sample specify the same CDR3. The V call is TRBV9, the J call TRBJ2-5; D is uncertain. The V gene's germline CDR1 is SGDLS and CDR2 YYNGEE. Trimming took 0 bases from V and 4 from J, leaving 7 bases between them. The CDR3 is made up of 13 amino acids. DNA of the CDR3: TGTGCCAGCAGCGTAGGTGGGCGAGAGACCCAGTACTTC. Residues: CASSVGGRETQYF.

With regard to this clone: At one of its ends the junction is not consistent with the germline gene, which may arise from a read error. The chain has TRBV6-5 and TRBJ1-5; D gene uncertain. This CDR3 has 13 residues. CDR1 is MNHEY, CDR2 SVGAGI, per germline. The CDR3 reads CASSYSWNHPQHF. The CDR3 DNA reads as TGTGCCAGCAGTTACTCCTGGAATCATCCCCAGCATTTT.

This clone has a single count. The gene calls are TRBV10-3 and TRBJ2-7, with D possibly being TRBD1 (5 bases). V shed 11 bases and J shed 1 base, with 12 bases lying between them. CDR3 length: 12 amino acids. Germline CDR1 and CDR2: ENHRY and SYGVKD. The CDR3 DNA follows: TGTGCCTCCGCCCCAGGGTCCTACGAGCAGTACTTC. Protein product: CASAPGSYEQYF.

The genes are TRBV4-1 and TRBJ1-1, with D unresolved. The CDR3 covers 15 residues. Trimming took off 2 bases at V and 0 bases at J, with 10 bases between the two ends. The germline V gene encodes CDR1 MGHRA and CDR2 YSYEKL. The chain's CDR3 is CASSQRTTMNTEAFF. Here the CDR3 DNA reads TGCGCCAGCAGCCAAAGGACGACTATGAACACTGAAGCTTTCTTT.

The rearrangement links TRBV12-3 or TRBV12-4 to TRBJ2-5, with TRBD1 matching over 7 bases. With V trimmed by 4 bases and J by 2 bases, 1 base remained unmatched. CDR3 length: 13 residues. Here the CDR3 reads CASSSGQQETQYF. CDR3 sequence (DNA): TGTGCCAGCAGTTCGGGACAGCAAGAGACCCAGTACTTC.

This clone has a single count. J is TRBJ1-1 and V is TRBV20-1; no definite D call. V was cut by 3 bases and J by 4 bases, with 6 bases left in between. Germline V lookup: CDR1 DFQATT, CDR2 SNEGSKA (reference sequence). The CDR3 is 11 amino acids. The CDR3 DNA reads TGCAGTGCTAGGAAGGGCACTGAAGCTTTCTTT. Residues: CSARKGTEAFF.

This clone has just one count. V is TRBV20-1 and J is TRBJ1-4; D may be TRBD1 (6 bases). Trimming stripped 3 bases from V and 0 bases from J, with 14 bases between. Germline CDR1 and CDR2: DFQATT and SNEGSKA (reference sequence). The CDR3 runs 16 residues. This CDR3 reads CSASSDREATNEKLFF. DNA for the CDR3: TGCAGTGCTAGTTCGGACAGAGAAGCAACTAATGAAAAACTGTTTTTT.

DNA of the CDR3: TGTGCCACCAGCGTCAACTACCAGGGGTTGGGCAATGAGCAGTTCTTC. This translates into CATSVNYQGLGNEQFF. The rearrangement uses TRBV15 and TRBJ2-1; D may be TRBD1 (6 bases). This CDR3 spans 16 amino acids. Germline V gene data show CDR1 as LNHNV and CDR2 as YYDKDF (reference sequence). The V and J ends lost 5 bases and 6 bases respectively, with 20 bases between them.

This clone was counted a single time. The rearrangement joins TRBV6-4 to TRBJ1-6; TRBD1 agrees at 11 bases. The V gene's germline CDR1 is MRHNA and CDR2 SNTAGT. J gave up 9 bases and V 4 bases, and 2 bases lay outside the gene matches. The CDR3 spans 14 residues. CDR3 in amino acids: CASSGGQGGSPLHF. CDR3 bases: TGTGCCAGCAGTGGGGGACAGGGGGGTTCACCCCTCCACTTT.

This rearrangement joins TRBV4-2 to TRBJ1-6, with 7 positions matching TRBD1. The germline V gene has CDR1 LGHNA and CDR2 YNFKEQ. The junction had 8 bases not matched to a gene; V was cut back by 3 bases and J by 9 bases. This CDR3 is built from 15 residues. The CDR3 DNA follows: TGTGCCAGCAGCCACCTAGACAGGGATGGTTCACCCCTCCACTTT. Translated: CASSHLDRDGSPLHF.

The chain is built from TRBV5-4 and TRBJ2-7; tentatively, D is TRBD2 (6 bases). V was cut by 0 bases and J by 5 bases, with 21 bases left in between. The CDR3 runs 17 residues. CDR1 and CDR2 from the germline V gene are SGHNT and YYREEE (reference sequence). The CDR3 sequence: CASSLDAQGGRVNEQYF. DNA of the CDR3: TGTGCCAGCAGCTTGGATGCGCAGGGAGGTAGAGTGAACGAGCAGTACTTC.

The gene calls are TRBV7-9 and TRBJ1-5; TRBD1 matches 7 bases. The V segment lost 3 bases and the J segment 0 bases; nucleotides outside the gene matches: 5. The CDR3 contains 16 residues. Germline V gene lookup returns CDR1 SEHNR and CDR2 FQNEAQ (reference sequence). CDR3 loop: CASSLGGTASNQPQHF. As DNA, the CDR3 is TGTGCCAGCAGCTTGGGGGGGACAGCTAGCAATCAGCCCCAGCATTTT.

The chain has TRBV20-1 and TRBJ2-5, with D uncertain. The CDR3 sequence is 10 residues long. CDR1 is DFQATT and CDR2 is SNEGSKA in the germline V gene (reference sequence). Trimming left V 6 bases short and J 4 bases short, with 6 bases between. This chain's CDR3 is CSANGETQYF. In DNA, the CDR3 is TGCAGTGCAAACGGAGAGACCCAGTACTTC.

The chain recombines TRBV9 with TRBJ1-2, with 8 nucleotides matching TRBD1. The V segment lost 0 bases and the J segment 2 bases; nucleotides outside the gene matches: 3. This CDR3 spans 15 amino acids. The germline V gene has CDR1 SGDLS and CDR2 YYNGEE. The CDR3 sequence is CASSVAWDRNYGYTF. For the CDR3, the DNA is TGTGCCAGCAGCGTAGCTTGGGACAGGAACTATGGCTACACCTTC. The entire variable domain, with the rest obtained from reference TRBV9 and TRBJ1-2, is as follows: DSGVTQTPKHLITATGQRVTLRCSPRSGDLSVYWYQQSLDQGLQFLIQYYNGEERAKGNILERFSAQQFPDLHSELNLSSLELGDSALYFCASSVAWDRNYGYTFGSGTRLTVV.

The rearrangement links TRBV2 to TRBJ1-6, with D perhaps TRBD1 (5 bases). V was pared by 7 bases and J by 10 bases, with 17 bases between. Germline V CDR1 and CDR2: SNHLY, FYNNEI. The CDR3 length is 14 residues. DNA of the CDR3: TGTGCCAGCAATGGGGACCGTCTATTCTCACCCCTCCACTTT. Its translation is CASNGDRLFSPLHF.

CDR3 region: CASSQPDRGANEKLFF. The CDR3 DNA reads TGTGCCAGCAGTCAGCCTGACAGGGGTGCTAATGAAAAACTGTTTTTT. The rearrangement joins TRBV6-6 to TRBJ1-4; 8 positions agree with TRBD1. This CDR3 is built from 16 residues. Looked up from germline, CDR1 is MNHNY and CDR2 is SVGAGI (reference sequence). J was trimmed by 3 bases and V by 5 bases; bases with no gene match: 8.

V and J are TRBV5-4 and TRBJ1-4; D unresolved. The CDR3 consists of 14 residues. Per germline, CDR1 SGHNT and CDR2 YYREEE (reference sequence). V was clipped by 0 bases and J by 8 bases, with 11 bases between them. CDR3 in amino acids: CASSLGQWEEKLFF. The CDR3 DNA is TGTGCCAGCAGCTTGGGACAATGGGAGGAAAAACTGTTTTTT.